A selection of T cell receptor beta chains follows, all from one sample in a study of T cell clonotyping in hematopoietic cell transplantation. The protocol was immunoSEQ multiplex PCR, while the TCRdb copy is restricted to in-frame clones and leaves out a portion. The sample has some 49,000 clones, 85% to 90% seen once; the top ten hold about 5.6%. The sample in question was peripheral blood mononuclear cells, obtained before stem cell transplant. The receptors derive from a man in his 60s with biphenotypic leukemia. Some clones in this sample may be carry-over from other donors' samples. CDR3s include the opening cysteine and the closing phenylalanine or tryptophan. The D gene is left open where the match is weak. Only some rows state a clone size, as once, few, many or a class for expanded clones.

d_gene | j_gene | v_gene | abundance | len | CDR3aa | CDR3nt
NA | TRBJ1-1 | TRBV29-1 | NA | 11 | CSVVRVTEAFF | TGCAGCGTTGTTAGGGTTACCGAAGCTTTCTTT
NA | TRBJ2-6 | TRBV28 | once | 15 | CASSPTGAGANVLTF | TGTGCCAGCAGTCCGACCGGGGCTGGGGCCAACGTCCTGACTTTC
TRBD1 | TRBJ1-4 | TRBV10-3 | once | 11 | CAIPEGTGSFF | TGTGCCATCCCTGAGGGGACAGGTTCGTTTTTT
TRBD2 | TRBJ2-5 | TRBV6-5 | NA | 15 | CASSYVTSGQETQYF | TGTGCCAGCAGTTACGTGACTAGCGGCCAAGAGACCCAGTACTTC
NA | TRBJ1-2 | TRBV30 | NA | 15 | CAWSEGAPSNYGYTF | TGTGCCTGGAGTGAAGGGGCCCCGTCAAACTATGGCTACACCTTC
NA | TRBJ1-2 | TRBV6-6 | few | 12 | CASSPRSYGYTF | TGTGCCAGCAGCCCAAGGAGCTATGGCTACACCTTC
NA | TRBJ1-1 | TRBV19 | few | 12 | CASSFADTEAFF | TGTGCCAGTAGTTTCGCGGACACTGAAGCTTTCTTT
TRBD1 | TRBJ2-7 | TRBV19 | NA | 15 | CASSKGPGGFYEQYF | TGTGCCAGTAGTAAGGGGCCAGGGGGTTTCTACGAGCAGTACTTC
TRBD1 | TRBJ1-1 | TRBV7-6 | NA | 14 | CASSLEDQGAEAFF | TGTGCCAGCAGCTTAGAGGATCAGGGGGCTGAAGCTTTCTTT
NA | TRBJ2-1 | TRBV7-3 | NA | 14 | CASSLNPQGNEQFF | TGTGCCAGCAGCTTAAACCCGCAGGGCAATGAGCAGTTCTTC
NA | TRBJ1-3 | TRBV9 | NA | 15 | CASSVDRVSGNTIYF | TGTGCCAGCAGCGTAGACCGGGTCTCTGGAAACACCATATATTTT
NA | TRBJ2-3 | TRBV28 | once | 11 | CASRVTDTQYF | TGTGCCAGCAGGGTGACAGATACGCAGTATTTT
TRBD2 | TRBJ2-7 | TRBV10-3 | NA | 13 | CAISGIAGSGQYF | TGTGCCATCAGTGGGATAGCGGGGAGCGGGCAGTACTTC
NA | TRBJ1-2 | TRBV4-2 | few | 15 | CASSQGGHRNYGYTF | TGTGCCAGCAGCCAAGGGGGACACAGAAACTATGGCTACACCTTC
NA | TRBJ2-7 | TRBV30 | medium-sized | 13 | CAWSVASRGEQYF | TGTGCCTGGAGTGTGGCCAGCCGGGGCGAGCAGTACTTC
NA | TRBJ1-1 | TRBV6-1 | once | 14 | CASSEGARAPEAFF | TGTGCCAGCAGTGAGGGGGCCAGGGCCCCTGAAGCTTTCTTT
NA | TRBJ1-2 | TRBV19 | NA | 13 | CASSRPANYGYTF | TGTGCCAGTAGCCGACCAGCTAACTATGGCTACACCTTC
NA | TRBJ1-1 | TRBV2 | NA | 12 | CASSDPYTEAFF | TGTGCCAGCAGTGACCCCTACACTGAAGCTTTCTTT
TRBD1 | TRBJ1-3 | TRBV4-1 | NA | 13 | CASADRAGNTIYF | TGCGCCAGTGCGGACAGGGCAGGAAACACCATATATTTT
TRBD1 | TRBJ2-5 | TRBV28 | once | 14 | CASSPTGGGGPQYF | TGTGCCAGCAGTCCGACAGGGGGTGGCGGGCCCCAGTACTTC
TRBD2 | TRBJ2-7 | TRBV30 | NA | 12 | CAWGLGLYEQYF | TGTGCCTGGGGACTAGGTCTCTACGAGCAGTACTTC
NA | TRBJ1-3 | TRBV28 | NA | 15 | CASSPPVKSRNTIYF | TGTGCCAGCAGTCCCCCGGTCAAATCACGGAACACCATATATTTT
NA | TRBJ1-4 | TRBV6-1 | NA | 16 | CASSEKRQAMDEKLFF | TGTGCCAGCAGTGAAAAACGACAGGCGATGGATGAAAAACTGTTTTTT
NA | TRBJ1-5 | TRBV10-3 | NA | 16 | CAISESHGDSNQPQHF | TGTGCCATCAGTGAGTCCCACGGGGATAGCAATCAGCCCCAGCATTTT
NA | TRBJ1-1 | TRBV20-1 | NA | 10 | CSALRFEAFF | TGCAGTGCTCTCCGTTTTGAAGCTTTCTTT
NA | TRBJ2-7 | TRBV5-4 | NA | 15 | CASSLAGDFSYEQYF | TGTGCCAGCAGCTTGGCGGGAGACTTCTCCTACGAGCAGTACTTC
NA | TRBJ2-3 | TRBV19 | NA | 14 | CASKVSSDTDTQYF | TGTGCCAGTAAAGTCTCCTCGGACACAGATACGCAGTATTTT
NA | TRBJ2-7 | TRBV30 | NA | 14 | CAWRARGRWDEQYF | TGTGCCTGGAGGGCAAGGGGAAGGTGGGACGAGCAGTACTTC
NA | TRBJ1-1 | TRBV5-1 | NA | 14 | CASSLMGPNTEAFF | TGCGCCAGCAGCTTGATGGGACCAAACACTGAAGCTTTCTTT
NA | TRBJ1-4 | TRBV7-2 | NA | 14 | CASSLMGRGDKLFF | TGTGCCAGCAGCTTAATGGGAAGAGGAGACAAACTGTTTTTT
NA | TRBJ2-5 | TRBV30 | NA | 13 | CAWSQSRKETQYF | TGTGCCTGGTCCCAGAGCAGGAAAGAGACCCAGTACTTC
NA | TRBJ1-5 | TRBV30 | NA | 13 | CAWSLNPRGPQHF | TGTGCCTGGAGCCTTAACCCGCGAGGGCCCCAGCATTTT
TRBD1 | TRBJ1-4 | TRBV4-3 | NA | 16 | CASSHGIDRGGEKLFF | TGCGCCAGCAGCCATGGTATTGACAGGGGCGGCGAAAAACTGTTTTTT
NA | TRBJ1-5 | TRBV7-6 | few | 15 | CASSPGGPTLRNQHF | TGTGCCAGCAGCCCGGGAGGCCCTACCCTGAGGAACCAGCATTTT
NA | TRBJ1-1 | TRBV2 | NA | 15 | CASGGMATGGTEAFF | TGTGCCAGCGGGGGTATGGCGACAGGCGGGACTGAAGCTTTCTTT
NA | TRBJ1-1 | TRBV5-1 | NA | 13 | CASRDLLDAEAFF | TGCGCCAGCAGGGACCTCTTGGATGCTGAAGCTTTCTTT
NA | TRBJ1-1 | TRBV27 | NA | 13 | CASSPGKVTEAFF | TGTGCCAGCAGTCCGGGGAAGGTCACTGAAGCTTTCTTT
NA | TRBJ2-2 | TRBV30 | NA | 14 | CAWTSREDTGELFF | TGTGCCTGGACCAGCCGGGAAGACACCGGGGAGCTGTTTTTT
TRBD1 | TRBJ2-7 | TRBV9 | NA | 15 | CASSVAAGTDYEQYF | TGTGCCAGCAGCGTAGCTGCAGGGACAGACTACGAGCAGTACTTC
TRBD2 | TRBJ2-7 | TRBV7-2 | NA | 13 | CASRLAGAYEQYF | TGTGCCAGCAGACTAGCGGGAGCCTACGAGCAGTACTTC
TRBD1 | TRBJ1-3 | TRBV28 | NA | 15 | CASSHGQGAVNTIYF | TGTGCCAGCAGTCATGGACAGGGGGCAGTGAACACCATATATTTT
NA | TRBJ1-5 | TRBV9 | once | 14 | CASGIGQGNQPQHF | TGTGCCAGCGGAATTGGGCAGGGGAATCAGCCCCAGCATTTT
NA | TRBJ2-1 | TRBV11-3 | NA | 13 | CASSLGPRDEQFF | TGTGCCAGCAGCTTAGGTCCCCGCGATGAGCAGTTCTTC
NA | TRBJ2-5 | TRBV28 | NA | 14 | CASSLWDSLRTQYF | TGTGCCAGCAGTTTATGGGACAGCCTCCGGACCCAGTACTTC
NA | TRBJ2-5 | TRBV6-5 | NA | 14 | CASSLGTVLETQYF | TGTGCCAGCAGCCTTGGGACGGTCCTGGAGACCCAGTACTTC
NA | TRBJ2-7 | TRBV10-1 | NA | 15 | CASSRGDRGPYEQYF | TGCGCCAGCTCTAGGGGGGACAGAGGACCCTACGAGCAGTACTTC
NA | TRBJ2-1 | TRBV30 | NA | 14 | CAWSGDSGYNEQFF | TGTGCCTGGTCCGGGGATAGCGGCTACAATGAGCAGTTCTTC
TRBD2 | TRBJ2-1 | TRBV30 | NA | 13 | CAWKTSGWNEQFF | TGTGCCTGGAAGACTAGCGGGTGGAATGAGCAGTTCTTC
NA | TRBJ1-3 | TRBV30 | few | 17 | CAWSVPLRGTRGNTIYF | TGTGCCTGGAGTGTACCCCTCCGGGGGACACGCGGAAACACCATATATTTT